This T cell receptor beta chain was sequenced in a study of control samples from healthy donors and cancer patients. Clones were read by immunoSEQ multiplex PCR, and TCRdb kept only the in-frame ones, dropping some. The sample consists of 99,000 or so clones, 83% of them appearing once. This CDR3 comprises 13 residues. The germline CDR1 and CDR2 sequences are SGHTA and FQGNSA. Unmatched junction bases numbered 6, after V lost 8 bases and J lost 7 bases. The receptor was derived from a woman in her fifties or sixties in good health. The chain employs TRBV7-2 and TRBJ2-1; 9 nucleotides agree with TRBD2. Sequenced sample: blood. The CDR3 region is CASPSGEGNEQFF. The CDR3 DNA reads TGTGCCAGCCCTAGCGGGGAAGGGAATGAGCAGTTCTTC.